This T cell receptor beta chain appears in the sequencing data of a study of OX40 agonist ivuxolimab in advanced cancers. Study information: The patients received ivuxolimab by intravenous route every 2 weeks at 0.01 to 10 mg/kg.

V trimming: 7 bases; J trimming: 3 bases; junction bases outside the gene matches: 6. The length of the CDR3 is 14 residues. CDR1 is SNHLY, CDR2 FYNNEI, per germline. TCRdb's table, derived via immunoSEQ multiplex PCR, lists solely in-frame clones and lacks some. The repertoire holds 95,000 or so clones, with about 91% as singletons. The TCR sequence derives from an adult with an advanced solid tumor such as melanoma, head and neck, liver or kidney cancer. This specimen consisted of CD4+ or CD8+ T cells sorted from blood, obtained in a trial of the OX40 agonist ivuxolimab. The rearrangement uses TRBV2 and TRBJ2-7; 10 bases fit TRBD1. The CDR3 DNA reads TGTGCCAGCAATCAGGACAGGGGGAACTACGAGCAGTACTTC. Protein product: CASNQDRGNYEQYF.